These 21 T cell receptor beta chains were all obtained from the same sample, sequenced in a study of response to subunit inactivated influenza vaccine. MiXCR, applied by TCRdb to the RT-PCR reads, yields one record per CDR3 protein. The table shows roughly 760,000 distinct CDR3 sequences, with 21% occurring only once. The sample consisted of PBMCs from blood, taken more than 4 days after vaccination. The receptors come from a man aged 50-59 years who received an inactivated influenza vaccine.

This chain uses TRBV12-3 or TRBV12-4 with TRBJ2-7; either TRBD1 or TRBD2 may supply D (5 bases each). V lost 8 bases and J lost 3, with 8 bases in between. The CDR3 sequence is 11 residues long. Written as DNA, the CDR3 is TGTGCCAGCGGGACGAACTACGAGCAGTACTTC. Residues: CASGTNYEQYF.

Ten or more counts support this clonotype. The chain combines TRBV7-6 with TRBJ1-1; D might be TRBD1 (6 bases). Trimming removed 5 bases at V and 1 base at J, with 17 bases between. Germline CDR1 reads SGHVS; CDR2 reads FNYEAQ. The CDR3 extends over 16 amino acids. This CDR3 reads CASSAGGLVGNTEAFF. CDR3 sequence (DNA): TGTGCCAGCAGCGCGGGGGGCCTTGTCGGGAACACTGAAGCTTTCTTT.

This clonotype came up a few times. The CDR3 region is CASSPNTGRETQYF. CDR3 DNA: TGTGCCAGCTCGCCAAACACAGGGAGAGAGACCCAGTACTTC. This rearrangement joins TRBV18 to TRBJ2-5; D may be TRBD1 (6 bases). The CDR3 runs 14 residues. Germline-derived CDR1 and CDR2 are KGHSH and LQKENI. V was clipped by 6 bases and J by 4 bases, with 15 bases between them.

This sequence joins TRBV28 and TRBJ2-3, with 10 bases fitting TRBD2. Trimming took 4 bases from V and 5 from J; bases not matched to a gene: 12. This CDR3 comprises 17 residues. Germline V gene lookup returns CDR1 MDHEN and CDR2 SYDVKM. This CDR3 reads CASSYLPLAGTGDTQYF. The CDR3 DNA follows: TGTGCCAGCAGTTATCTCCCACTAGCGGGGACCGGAGATACGCAGTATTTT.

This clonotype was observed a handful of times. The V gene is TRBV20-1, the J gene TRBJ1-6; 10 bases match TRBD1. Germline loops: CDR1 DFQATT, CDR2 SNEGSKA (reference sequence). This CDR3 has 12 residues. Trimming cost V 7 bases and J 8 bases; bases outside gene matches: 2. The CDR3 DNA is TGCAGTGGCGGGACAGGGGATTCACCCCTCCACTTT. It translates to CSGGTGDSPLHF.

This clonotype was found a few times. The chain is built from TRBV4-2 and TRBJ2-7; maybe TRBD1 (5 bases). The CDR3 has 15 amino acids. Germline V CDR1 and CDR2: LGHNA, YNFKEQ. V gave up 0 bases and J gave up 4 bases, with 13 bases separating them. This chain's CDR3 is CASSQDEPGSYEQYF. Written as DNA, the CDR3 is TGTGCCAGCAGCCAAGATGAGCCAGGGTCTTACGAGCAGTACTTC.

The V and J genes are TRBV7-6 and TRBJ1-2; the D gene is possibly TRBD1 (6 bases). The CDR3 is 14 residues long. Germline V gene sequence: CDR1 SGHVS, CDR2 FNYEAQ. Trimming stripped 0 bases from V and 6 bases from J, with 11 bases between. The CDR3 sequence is CASSLARGADGYTF. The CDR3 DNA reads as TGTGCCAGCAGCTTAGCGAGGGGGGCGGATGGCTACACCTTC.

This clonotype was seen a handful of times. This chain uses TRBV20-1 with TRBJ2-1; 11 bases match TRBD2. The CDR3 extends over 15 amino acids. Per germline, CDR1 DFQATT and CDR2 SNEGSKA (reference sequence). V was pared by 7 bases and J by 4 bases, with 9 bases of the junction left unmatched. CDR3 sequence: CSGEYSGRVYNEQFF. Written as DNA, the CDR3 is TGCAGTGGCGAGTATAGCGGGAGGGTTTACAATGAGCAGTTCTTC.

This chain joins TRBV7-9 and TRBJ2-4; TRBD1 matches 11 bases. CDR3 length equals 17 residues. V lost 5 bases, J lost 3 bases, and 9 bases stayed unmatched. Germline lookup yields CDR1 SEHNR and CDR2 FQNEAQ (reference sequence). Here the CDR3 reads CASSGPGQGEVKNIQYF. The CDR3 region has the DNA TGTGCCAGCAGCGGACCGGGACAGGGGGAAGTCAAAAACATTCAGTACTTC.

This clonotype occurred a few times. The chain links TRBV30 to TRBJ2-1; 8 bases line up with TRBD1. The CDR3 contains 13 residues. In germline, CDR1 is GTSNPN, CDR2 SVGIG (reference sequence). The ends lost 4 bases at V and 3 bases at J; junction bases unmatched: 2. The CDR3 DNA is TGTGCCTGGATACAGGGGGACTACAATGAGCAGTTCTTC. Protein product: CAWIQGDYNEQFF. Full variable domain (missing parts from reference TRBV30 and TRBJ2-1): SQTIHQWPATLVQPVGSPLSLECTVEGTSNPNLYWYRQAAGRGLQLLFYSVGIGQISSEVPQNLSASRPQDRQFILSSKKLLLSDSGFYLCAWIQGDYNEQFFGPGTRLTVL.

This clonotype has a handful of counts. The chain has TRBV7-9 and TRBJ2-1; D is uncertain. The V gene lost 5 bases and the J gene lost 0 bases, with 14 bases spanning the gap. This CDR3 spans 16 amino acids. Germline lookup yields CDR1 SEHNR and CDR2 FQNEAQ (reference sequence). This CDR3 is CASSPYGPSSYNEQFF. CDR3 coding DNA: TGTGCCAGCAGCCCCTATGGTCCGAGCTCCTACAATGAGCAGTTCTTC.

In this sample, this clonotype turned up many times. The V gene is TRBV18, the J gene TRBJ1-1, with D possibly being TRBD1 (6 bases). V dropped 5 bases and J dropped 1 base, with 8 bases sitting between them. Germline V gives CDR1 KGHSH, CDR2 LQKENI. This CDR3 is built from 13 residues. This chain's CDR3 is CASSGQKNTEAFF. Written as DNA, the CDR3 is TGTGCCAGCTCAGGACAGAAGAACACTGAAGCTTTCTTT.

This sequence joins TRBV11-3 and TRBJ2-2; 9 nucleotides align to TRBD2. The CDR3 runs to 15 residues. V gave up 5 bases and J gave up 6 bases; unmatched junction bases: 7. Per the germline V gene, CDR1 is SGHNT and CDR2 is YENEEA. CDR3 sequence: CASSGRGGPAGELFF. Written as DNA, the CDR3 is TGTGCCAGCAGCGGGCGGGGGGGTCCAGCCGGGGAGCTGTTTTTT.

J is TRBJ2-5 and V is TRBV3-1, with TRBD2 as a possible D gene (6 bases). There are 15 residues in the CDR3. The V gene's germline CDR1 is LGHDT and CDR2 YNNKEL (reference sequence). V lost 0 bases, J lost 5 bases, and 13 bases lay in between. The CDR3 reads CASSQESGVRETQYF. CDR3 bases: TGTGCCAGCAGCCAAGAATCGGGAGTTCGGGAGACCCAGTACTTC.

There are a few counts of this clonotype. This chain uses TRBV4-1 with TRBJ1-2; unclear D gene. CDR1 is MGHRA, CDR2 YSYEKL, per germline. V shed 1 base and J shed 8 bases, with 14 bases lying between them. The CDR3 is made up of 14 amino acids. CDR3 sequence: CASSQVTSSGGYTF. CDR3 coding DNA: TGCGCCAGCAGCCAAGTGACGAGTTCGGGCGGCTACACCTTC.

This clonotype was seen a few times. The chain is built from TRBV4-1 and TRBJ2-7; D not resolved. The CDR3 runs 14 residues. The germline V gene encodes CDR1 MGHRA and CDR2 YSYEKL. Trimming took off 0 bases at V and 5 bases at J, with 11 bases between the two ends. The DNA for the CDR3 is TGCGCCAGCAGCCAAGATACCCTGAACGACGAGCAGTACTTC. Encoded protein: CASSQDTLNDEQYF.

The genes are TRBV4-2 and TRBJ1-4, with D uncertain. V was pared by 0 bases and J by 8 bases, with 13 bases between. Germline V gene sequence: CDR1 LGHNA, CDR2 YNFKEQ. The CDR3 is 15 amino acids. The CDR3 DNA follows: TGTGCCAGCAGCCAAGATCTATCCAATGGGGAAAAACTGTTTTTT. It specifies CASSQDLSNGEKLFF.

The CDR3 loop is CASSLGPRPQHF. The DNA of the CDR3 is TGTGCCAGCAGCCTGGGGCCGCGGCCCCAGCATTTT. The chain uses TRBV12-3 or TRBV12-4 and TRBJ1-5; weak D call: TRBD1 (5 bases). CDR3 length equals 12 residues. Trimming cost V 6 bases and J 9 bases, with 12 bases left between them.

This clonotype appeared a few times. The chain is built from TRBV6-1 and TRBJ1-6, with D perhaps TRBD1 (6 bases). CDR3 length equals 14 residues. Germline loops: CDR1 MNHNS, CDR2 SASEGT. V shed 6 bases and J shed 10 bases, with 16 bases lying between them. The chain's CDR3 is CASRPTGSRSPLHF. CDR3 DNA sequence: TGTGCCAGCAGGCCAACAGGGTCGAGGTCACCCCTCCACTTT.

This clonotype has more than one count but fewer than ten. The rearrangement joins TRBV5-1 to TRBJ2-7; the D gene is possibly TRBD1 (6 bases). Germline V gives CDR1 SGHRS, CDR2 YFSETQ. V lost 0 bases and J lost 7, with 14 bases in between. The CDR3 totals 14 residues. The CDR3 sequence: CASSLAGTSWEQYF. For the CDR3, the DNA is TGCGCCAGCAGCTTGGCCGGGACATCGTGGGAGCAGTACTTC.

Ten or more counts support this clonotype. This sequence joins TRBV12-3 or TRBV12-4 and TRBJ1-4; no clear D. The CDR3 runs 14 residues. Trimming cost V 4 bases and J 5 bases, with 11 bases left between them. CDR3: CASSSWTENEKLFF. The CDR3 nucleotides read TGTGCCAGCAGTTCTTGGACGGAGAATGAAAAACTGTTTTTT.